The next 5 T cell receptor beta chains were all read from a single sample in a study of TET2 disruption in CD19-targeted CAR T cells. The antigens for these receptors are not known. Measured with immunoSEQ multiplex PCR; TCRdb has only the in-frame clones, and not every one. The table for this sample gives about 26,000 clones. Noted treatment: autologous CTL019 cells: CD19 CAR with 4-1BB and CD3 zeta domains. This specimen consisted of CD8- CAR+ T cells sorted from cultured blood T cells, obtained for CD19 CAR T cell therapy. Subset here: CD8-negative CAR-positive T cells from the infusion product. The receptors were gathered from a man aged 70 or older with chronic lymphocytic leukemia.

As concerns this clone: One end of the junction does not line up with germline, which may come from a read error. The read stops 3 residues short of the end of the CDR3; the missing end is completed from the germline J gene. This chain uses TRBV7-9 with TRBJ2-1; TRBD2 matches 7 bases. CDR3 length: 13 amino acids. CDR1 is SEHNR and CDR2 is FQNEAQ in the germline V gene (reference sequence). The DNA read from the CDR3 is TGTGCCAGCAACTTACTCGGGGGGAATGAG. Translating it yields CASNLLGGNE. The CDR3, in full, reads CASNLLGGNEQFF.

About this clone itself: Read coverage stops 3 residues before the CDR3 terminus; the germline J gene supplies the remainder. The genes are TRBV7-9 and TRBJ1-2; no clear D gene. CDR1 and CDR2 from the germline V gene are SEHNR and FQNEAQ (reference sequence). This CDR3 has 14 residues. CDR3 sequence reads: CASSLAGSYNDYTF. The DNA read from the CDR3 is TGTGCCAGCAGCTTAGCGGGTAGCTACAATGAC.

To note about this clone: The CDR3 extends 3 residues past the end of the read, so its final part is completed from the germline J gene. This chain links TRBV18 with TRBJ2-4, with a weak D call TRBD2 (5 bases). The CDR3 loop spans 14 amino acids. Germline V lookup: CDR1 KGHSH, CDR2 LQKENI. CDR3 sequence: CASSAQAEYYGQYF. CDR3 DNA, as far as it was read: TGTGCCAGCTCAGCTCAAGCGGAGTATTATGGT.

The sequenced CDR3 bases are TGTGCCAGCCCCCCGAGACAGACCTACGAG. Protein: CASPPRQTYE. The full CDR3 protein is CASPPRQTYEQYF. The chain combines TRBV27 with TRBJ2-7; tentatively, D is TRBD1 (5 bases). Read sequence stops 3 residues before the CDR3 end, and the germline J gene provides the missing end. The germline gives CDR1 MNHEY, CDR2 SMNVEV (reference sequence). CDR3 length: 13 residues. The V and J ends lost 8 bases and 2 bases respectively, with 13 bases between them.

As concerns this clone: The read is 3 residues too short to cover the CDR3 end, so that end is filled in from the germline J gene. The same CDR3 arises from other DNA sequences in this sample as well. The chain combines TRBV18 with TRBJ1-6; D is unresolved. The germline gives CDR1 KGHSH, CDR2 LQKENI. The CDR3 has 13 residues. Trimming took off 3 bases at V and 2 bases at J, with 2 bases between the two ends. The sequenced part of the CDR3 DNA is TGTGCCAGCTCACCCGCCTATAATTCACCC. It translates to CASSPAYNSP. In full, the CDR3 reads CASSPAYNSPLHF.